Below are 17 T cell receptor beta chains sequenced from a single sample in a study of cytomegalovirus exposure and HLA in healthy donors. The method was immunoSEQ multiplex PCR; TCRdb's version includes in-frame clones alone and lacks a portion of them. In the table there are 100,000 to 150,000 clones, 89% of which are singletons. Sequencing used PBMCs. The receptor set was obtained from a woman younger than 35 in good health and CMV-seronegative.

CDR3 nucleotide sequence: TGTGCCAGCAGCATTTACAGGGACACCGGGGAGCTGTTTTTT. Residues: CASSIYRDTGELFF. The chain is built from TRBV7-2 and TRBJ2-2; TRBD1 is a possible D gene (6 bases). The ends were cut back, 5 bases at V and 3 bases at J, with 10 bases in the middle. CDR3 length: 14 residues. The V gene's germline CDR1 is SGHTA and CDR2 FQGNSA.

The chain has TRBV5-1 and TRBJ1-2, with D tentatively TRBD1 (6 bases). Trimming shortened V by 7 bases and J by 5 bases, and 24 bases separated the two germline ends. This CDR3 comprises 16 residues. Germline lookup yields CDR1 SGHRS and CDR2 YFSETQ. The chain's CDR3 is CASAKNPGEKGYGYTF. CDR3 in DNA: TGCGCCAGCGCGAAGAACCCAGGGGAGAAGGGATATGGCTACACCTTC.

The chain carries TRBV19 and TRBJ1-2; TRBD1 matches 7 bases. This CDR3 has 14 amino acids. V lost 6 bases, J lost 6 bases, and 10 bases stayed unmatched. Germline CDR1 reads LNHDA; CDR2 reads SQIVND (reference sequence). The CDR3: CASSRMEGAHGYTF. CDR3 in DNA: TGTGCCAGTAGCCGCATGGAGGGGGCGCATGGCTACACCTTC.

V usage is TRBV29-1 and J usage is TRBJ1-1, with a tentative D call TRBD1 (5 bases). The V end lost 1 base, the J end lost 1 base, and 10 bases lay between the germline ends. Germline V gene sequence: CDR1 SQVTM, CDR2 ANQGSEA. This CDR3 comprises 14 residues. CDR3 in DNA: TGCAGCGTTGAAGGGGCGGGGGGGAACACTGAAGCTTTCTTT. It yields the protein CSVEGAGGNTEAFF.

J is TRBJ1-3 and V is TRBV28; D uncertain. This CDR3 has 15 amino acids. Trimming removed 6 bases from V and 0 bases from J, with 12 bases in between. Germline CDR1 and CDR2: MDHEN and SYDVKM. The CDR3 DNA reads as TGTGCCAGCAGATCCGCAGAAAGCTCTGGAAACACCATATATTTT. Encoded protein: CASRSAESSGNTIYF.

This sequence joins TRBV4-3 and TRBJ1-1; D is unclear. The ends were cut back, 4 bases at V and 3 bases at J, with 15 bases in the middle. CDR1 and CDR2 (germline): LGHNA, YSLEER. The CDR3 contains 15 residues. The CDR3 sequence: CASSRAGSSYTEAFF. Here the CDR3 DNA reads TGCGCCAGCAGCCGGGCAGGATCATCCTACACTGAAGCTTTCTTT.

The chain carries TRBV2 and TRBJ2-5; the match to TRBD1 covers 8 bases. The V and J ends lost 8 bases and 4 bases, in that order; junction bases with no gene match: 15. CDR3 length equals 16 residues. From germline, CDR1 is SNHLY and CDR2 FYNNEI. CDR3 in amino acids: CASPRYTGGVAETQYF. The CDR3, as DNA: TGTGCCAGCCCTAGGTATACAGGGGGAGTGGCAGAGACCCAGTACTTC. Looking up the rest from reference TRBV2 and TRBJ2-5 gives the full variable domain: EPEVTQTPSHQVTQMGQEVILRCVPISNHLYFYWYRQILGQKVEFLVSFYNNEISEKSEIFDDQFSVERPDGSNFTLKIRSTKLEDSAMYFCASPRYTGGVAETQYFGPGTRLLVL.

The gene calls are TRBV28 and TRBJ2-4, with TRBD2 matching 10 bases. V lost 5 bases, J lost 8 bases, and 6 bases stayed unmatched. Per germline, CDR1 MDHEN and CDR2 SYDVKM. There are 14 residues in the CDR3. Written as DNA, the CDR3 is TGTGCCAGCAGTACCAGCGGGAGGGGAGACATTCAGTACTTC. Translating gives CASSTSGRGDIQYF.

This sequence joins TRBV27 and TRBJ2-5; no reliable D call. This CDR3 is built from 10 residues. The germline CDR1 and CDR2 sequences are MNHEY and SMNVEV (reference sequence). V was pared by 7 bases and J by 5 bases, with 5 bases between. The CDR3 DNA is TGTGCCAGCAATCGGGAGACCCAGTACTTC. This encodes CASNRETQYF.

The chain couples TRBV28 to TRBJ2-1; 7 nucleotides match TRBD1. Germline CDR1 MDHEN, CDR2 SYDVKM. The CDR3 loop spans 15 amino acids. J gave up 4 bases and V 2 bases, and 5 bases lay outside the gene matches. CDR3 sequence (DNA): TGTGCCAGCAGTTTAAGGGACAGCCTATACAATGAGCAGTTCTTC. It translates to CASSLRDSLYNEQFF.

This chain uses TRBV18 with TRBJ1-6; the D gene is possibly TRBD1 (5 bases). Trimming left V 0 bases short and J 7 bases short, with 16 bases between. The length of the CDR3 is 17 residues. Per the germline V gene, CDR1 is KGHSH and CDR2 is LQKENI. The CDR3 coding sequence is TGTGCCAGCTCACCACCACGCGGGGGGGTGTTGAATTCACCCCTCCACTTT. Protein product: CASSPPRGGVLNSPLHF.

The V call is TRBV5-4, the J call TRBJ1-2; 8 bases agree with TRBD1. V shed 2 bases, J shed 6 bases, and the junction held 3 bases outside the gene matches. This CDR3 contains 13 residues. Looked up from germline, CDR1 is SGHNT and CDR2 is YYREEE (reference sequence). Here the CDR3 reads CASSFDRGDGYTF. The CDR3, as DNA: TGTGCCAGCAGCTTCGACAGGGGAGATGGCTACACCTTC.

The chain employs TRBV29-1 and TRBJ2-1, with TRBD2 identical over 9 bases. J gave up 1 base and V 2 bases, and 3 bases lay outside the gene matches. Germline V CDR1 and CDR2: SQVTM, ANQGSEA. The CDR3 extends over 15 amino acids. CDR3 loop: CSVEWREGSYNEQFF. For the CDR3, the DNA is TGCAGCGTTGAATGGCGGGAGGGTTCCTACAATGAGCAGTTCTTC.

The chain combines TRBV5-1 with TRBJ2-1; weak D call: TRBD1 (6 bases). CDR1 and CDR2 (germline): SGHRS, YFSETQ. The CDR3 loop spans 12 amino acids. V was clipped by 3 bases and J by 10 bases, with 11 bases between them. The CDR3 region is CASSWTRGEQFF. The CDR3 DNA sequence: TGCGCCAGCAGCTGGACAAGGGGGGAGCAGTTCTTC. The complete variable domain, with remaining parts taken from reference TRBV5-1 and TRBJ2-1, reads KAGVTQTPRYLIKTRGQQVTLSCSPISGHRSVSWYQQTPGQGLQFLFEYFSETQRNKGNFPGRFSGRQFSNSRSEMNVSTLELGDSALYLCASSWTRGEQFFGPGTRLTVL.

The chain carries TRBV5-1 and TRBJ2-7; 9 nucleotides line up with TRBD2. V lost 0 bases, J lost 7 bases, and 11 bases stayed unmatched. CDR1 SGHRS and CDR2 YFSETQ come from the germline V gene. The CDR3 has 16 residues. The CDR3 DNA reads as TGCGCCAGCAGCTTGGCTTCGCGGGGGGGCAAAGCTGAGCAGTACGTC. Translated, it gives CASSLASRGGKAEQYV.

The genes are TRBV20-1 and TRBJ2-1, with a weak D call TRBD2 (6 bases). Looked up from germline, CDR1 is DFQATT and CDR2 is SNEGSKA (reference sequence). This CDR3 spans 11 amino acids. The germline V and J ends were trimmed by 1 base and 13 bases, with 11 bases remaining between them. DNA of the CDR3: TGCAGTGCTAGAGGCCGGCGGGGCCAGTTCTTC. It encodes CSARGRRGQFF.

This rearrangement joins TRBV28 to TRBJ1-5, with D uncertain. This CDR3 has 13 residues. Between the trimmed V and J ends, which lost 2 bases and 5 bases, there was a span of 7 bases. Germline V gives CDR1 MDHEN, CDR2 SYDVKM. CDR3 in amino acids: CASSLLVDQPQHF. CDR3 in DNA: TGTGCCAGCAGTTTACTAGTGGATCAGCCCCAGCATTTT. The complete variable domain, with remaining parts taken from reference TRBV28 and TRBJ1-5, reads DVKVTQSSRYLVKRTGEKVFLECVQDMDHENMFWYRQDPGLGLRLIYFSYDVKMKEKGDIPEGYSVSREKKERFSLILESASTNQTSMYLCASSLLVDQPQHFGDGTRLSIL.